This T cell receptor beta chain appears in the sequencing data of a study of blood T cell repertoires in COVID-19. In this sample, this clone turned up once. The CDR3 has 12 amino acids. The V end lost 7 bases, the J end lost 4 bases, and 10 bases lay between the germline ends. Per the germline V gene, CDR1 is SGDLS and CDR2 is YYNGEE. Per the authors' pipeline: It was from reference gene primer amplification that nucleated cell counts were estimated. Assay: immunoSEQ multiplex PCR; the TCRdb copy retains only in-frame clones and omits some. V, J and clone size are those of that table, while D and trimming were read from the DNA. This table holds some 150,000 clones, 87% found once.

Sequencing was carried out using peripheral blood. The TCR sequence derives from a man in his fifties with active COVID-19. The chain couples TRBV9 to TRBJ2-3, with no clear D. The DNA for the CDR3 is TGTGCCAGCTCACAATCCTCAGATACGCAGTATTTT. Translation: CASSQSSDTQYF.